This TCR beta chain came from a study of beta chain features in type 1 diabetes (dated by TCRdb to about 2018). Study-wide context: Patients and healthy donors did not differ in mean age, gender distribution, total cell number or subset yield. Across all samples, 107,917,701 sorted cells were examined, and cell number per subset correlated strongly with RNA yield. In the study, TCRB repertoires of sorted circulating CD4+ T cell subsets from recently diagnosed type 1 diabetes patients were compared with those of matched healthy donors. Naive and central memory subsets were obtained from all 30 or so donors, but regulatory and stem cell-like memory subsets were isolated from only 8 patients and about 8 healthy donors. General study outcomes and caveats: Naive, central memory and regulatory TCRB repertoires appeared to be more similar among patients than among healthy donors. Type 1 diabetes patients showed a moderate but significant shortening of TCRB CDR3 length in all four CD4+ subsets. Because the HLA sub-analyses included only small numbers of individuals, any influence of HLA type on TCRB rearrangement was left unresolved. Fewer insertions and more nucleotide deletions at VDJ recombination sites were observed in patients with type 1 diabetes, implying thymic rearrangement abnormalities. PCR may preferentially amplify shorter templates, but because patient and control samples were amplified and corrected together, any resulting skew would affect both groups equally. Because cDNA rather than genomic DNA was sequenced, highly expressing activated cells could have been over-represented, although no difference in activation and CD3 levels was found between groups.

For this chain, trimming is 4 bases at the V end and 2 bases at the J end, and the number of junction bases without a gene match is 11. Its CDR3 holds 18 amino acids, cysteine through phenylalanine. CDR3 DNA is the only sequence kept; it has 54 bases, read in frame from the first base. CDR1 and CDR2, per the germline V gene (reference sequence), are LNHDA and SQIVND. Each donor gave one peripheral blood draw, about 110 mL on average, collected into heparinised tubes. A BD FACSAria II was used to sort naive, central memory, regulatory and stem cell-like memory CD4+ T cells with a panel that included CD45RO, CCR7, CD25, CD127, CD95 and CD27. All sorted populations exceeded 95% purity. PBMCs were separated immediately by Lymphoprep density gradient centrifugation and were stained directly, without being cultured. Samples were stained and sorted in pairs, with one healthy donor and one patient per experiment, so that batch effects were minimized.

The entire isolated RNA was reverse transcribed using the High Capacity cDNA Reverse Transcription Kit, and thus expressed TCRB transcripts were sequenced. Deep immunoSEQ sequencing was performed on naive, central memory and regulatory T cell samples, with an average of roughly 3.3 million total reads per sample. Sorted cells were lysed in RLT buffer, and RNA was extracted using DNase-treated RNeasy Micro or Mini kits according to cell number. Each cell subset was processed on its own to prevent cross-contamination, while patient and healthy donor samples were processed together. TCRB sequences were amplified from cDNA with the immunoSEQ multiplex PCR, producing 87-bp fragments spanning the CDR3 region. The amplicons were sequenced using the Illumina HiSeq platform. Processing in the source paper ran as follows. PCR bias was computationally corrected using synthetic template baselines, reads within Hamming distance 2 were collapsed, and singletons that could not be merged were discarded. Reads were aligned to IMGT to assign V, D and J genes, CDR3 length, and insertions or deletions at six rearrangement sites. Clonotype counts were normalized to sorted cell number within each subset before computing true diversity and Gini coefficients with the tcR R package. The overlap coefficient, calculated on TCRB nucleotide sequences, was used to measure repertoire sharing. As a proxy for the pre-selection repertoire, out-of-frame TCRB sequences from naive cells were analyzed. What TCRdb holds here is the immuneACCESS table cut down to in-frame rearrangements. Part of the clones is not present; checked against another copy, under half of the missing clones reflect an unresolved V gene, and the others are unexplained. Clone size and the V and J calls come from that table; the DNA yielded D and trimming. The sample has about 340,000 clones on record, roughly 13% of them singletons. The top ten hold about 0.015% of the sample.

Comments on this clone: Its target antigen remains unknown. The record has no base qualities; no much larger clone is one base away.

The sequence is built from TRBV19 and TRBJ2-2; 9 bases in between match TRBD1. Sequencing was carried out using naive CD4+ T cells from blood. The sample's cell subset or site label, in plain terms: true naive CD4+ T cells. The clonotype originates from a woman aged 18-29 years with type 1 diabetes. The CDR3 protein: CASSTSRDRVPNTGELFF. The DNA sequence reads TGTGCCAGTAGTACGTCCCGGGACAGGGTCCCTAACACCGGGGAGCTGTTTTTT.